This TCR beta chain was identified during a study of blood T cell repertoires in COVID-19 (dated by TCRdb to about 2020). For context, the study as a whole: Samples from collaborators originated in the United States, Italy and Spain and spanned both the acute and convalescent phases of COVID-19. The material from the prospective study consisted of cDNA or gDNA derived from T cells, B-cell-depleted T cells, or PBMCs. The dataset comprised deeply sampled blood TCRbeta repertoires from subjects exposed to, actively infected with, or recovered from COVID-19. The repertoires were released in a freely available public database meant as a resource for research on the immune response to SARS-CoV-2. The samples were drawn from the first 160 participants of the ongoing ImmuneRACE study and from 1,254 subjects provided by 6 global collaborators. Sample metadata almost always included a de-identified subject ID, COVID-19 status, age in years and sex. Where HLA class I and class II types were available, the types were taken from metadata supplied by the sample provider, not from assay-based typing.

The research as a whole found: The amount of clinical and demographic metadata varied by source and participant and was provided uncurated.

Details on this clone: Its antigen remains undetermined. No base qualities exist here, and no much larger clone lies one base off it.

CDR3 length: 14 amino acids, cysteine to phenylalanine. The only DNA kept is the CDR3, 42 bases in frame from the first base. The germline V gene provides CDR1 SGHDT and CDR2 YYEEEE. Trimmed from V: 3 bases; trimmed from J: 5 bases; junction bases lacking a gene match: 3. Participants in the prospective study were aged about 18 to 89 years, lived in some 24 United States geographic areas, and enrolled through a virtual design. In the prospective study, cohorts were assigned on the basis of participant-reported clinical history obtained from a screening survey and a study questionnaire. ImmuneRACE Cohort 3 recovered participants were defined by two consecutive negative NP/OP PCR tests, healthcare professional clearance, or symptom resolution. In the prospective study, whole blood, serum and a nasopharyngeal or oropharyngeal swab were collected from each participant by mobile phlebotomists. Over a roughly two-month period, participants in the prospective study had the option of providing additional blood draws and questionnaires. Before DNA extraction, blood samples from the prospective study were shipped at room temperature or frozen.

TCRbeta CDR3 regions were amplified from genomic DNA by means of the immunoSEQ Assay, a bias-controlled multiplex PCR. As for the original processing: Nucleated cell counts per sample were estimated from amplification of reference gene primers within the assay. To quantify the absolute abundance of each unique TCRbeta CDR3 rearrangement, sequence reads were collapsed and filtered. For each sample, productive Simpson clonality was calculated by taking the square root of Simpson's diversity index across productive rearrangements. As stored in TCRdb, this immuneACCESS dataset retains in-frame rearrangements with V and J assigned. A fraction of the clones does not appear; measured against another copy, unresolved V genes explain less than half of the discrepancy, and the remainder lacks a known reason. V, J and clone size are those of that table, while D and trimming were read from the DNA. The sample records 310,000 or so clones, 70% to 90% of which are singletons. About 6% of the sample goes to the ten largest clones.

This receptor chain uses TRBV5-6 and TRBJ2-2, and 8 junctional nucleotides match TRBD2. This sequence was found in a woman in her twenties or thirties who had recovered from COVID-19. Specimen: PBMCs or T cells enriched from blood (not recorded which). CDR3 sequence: CASSWGLGTGELFF. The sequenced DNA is TGTGCCAGCAGCTGGGGACTAGGGACCGGGGAGCTGTTTTTT.